The source of this TCR beta chain is a study of cytomegalovirus exposure and HLA in healthy donors. Study details: As released early, the data held 65 million to 90 million unique TCRs from HLA-typed donors.

PCR primers comprised 60 Vbeta and 13 Jbeta primers. Only in-frame clones appear in the TCRdb table, and some are missing; sequencing was by immunoSEQ multiplex PCR. The top ten clones hold approximately 1.4% of a sample with more than 150,000 clones, around 79% of them seen once. This CDR3 contains 16 residues. J gave up 0 bases and V 3 bases, and 2 bases lay outside the gene matches. CDR1 SEHNR and CDR2 FQNEAQ come from the germline V gene (reference sequence). Healthy individuals who donated bone marrow served as the donors. The V call is TRBV7-9, the J call TRBJ2-2; 9 bases are a match to TRBD1. The TCR sequence derives from a girl between 5 and 17 years old in good health and CMV-seropositive. Sequencing used PBMCs. The CDR3 sequence is CASSFWTGANTGELFF. The CDR3 nucleotides are TGTGCCAGCAGCTTTTGGACAGGGGCGAACACCGGGGAGCTGTTTTTT.